The clone carrying this T cell receptor beta chain was found a few times. V gave up 5 bases and J gave up 0 bases, with 12 bases separating them. The CDR3 runs to 16 residues. In germline, CDR1 is SGHRS, CDR2 YFSETQ. These data originate in a study of early T cells in non-severe SARS-CoV-2 infection. Each cDNA molecule carried a unique molecular identifier. TCRdb itself ran the 5' RACE reads through MiXCR, one entry per CDR3 protein. The sample yields 64,000 or so distinct CDR3 sequences, around 13% seen once. Specimen: whole blood. The receptor was derived from an adult who was a healthcare worker with PCR-confirmed SARS-CoV-2 infection or an uninfected control (not recorded which). The rearrangement joins TRBV5-1 to TRBJ1-6, with D unresolved. CDR3 in amino acids: CASRQDGSSYNSPLHF. In nucleotides, the CDR3 is TGCGCCAGCAGACAAGACGGCAGCTCCTATAATTCACCCCTCCACTTT.